This TCR beta chain was obtained from a study of CD8+ T cells in alopecia areata. General study results and limits: Among patients, TCR sharing was less clear than in mice, a difference possibly due in part to HLA diversity in the patient population. Alopecia totalis/universalis scalp especially showed more expanded CD8+ clones than normal scalp.

The CDR3 is 14 residues long. The germline gives CDR1 SGHNT, CDR2 YYREEE (reference sequence). The ends were cut back, 2 bases at V and 7 bases at J, with 16 bases in the middle. As the sequencing template, cDNA was produced by extracting RNA and reverse transcribing it. The repertoire was sequenced with immunoSEQ multiplex PCR; TCRdb's copy has only in-frame clones and lacks some. The sample holds some 120,000 clones; 58% are singletons and the top ten take under 5%. About this clone itself: Its antigen is unidentified.

Cell sorting was applied to PBMCs, and CD4+ and CD8+ T cells were collected. The sequencing used CD4+ T cells sorted from blood, collected at week 0. This rearrangement joins TRBV5-4 to TRBJ2-7; tentatively, D is TRBD1 (6 bases). This clonotype was obtained from a human donor with alopecia areata. CDR3 DNA: TGTGCCAGCAGCTTAGGCGGGCGTCAGGGGGAGCAGTACTTC. It yields the protein CASSLGGRQGEQYF.